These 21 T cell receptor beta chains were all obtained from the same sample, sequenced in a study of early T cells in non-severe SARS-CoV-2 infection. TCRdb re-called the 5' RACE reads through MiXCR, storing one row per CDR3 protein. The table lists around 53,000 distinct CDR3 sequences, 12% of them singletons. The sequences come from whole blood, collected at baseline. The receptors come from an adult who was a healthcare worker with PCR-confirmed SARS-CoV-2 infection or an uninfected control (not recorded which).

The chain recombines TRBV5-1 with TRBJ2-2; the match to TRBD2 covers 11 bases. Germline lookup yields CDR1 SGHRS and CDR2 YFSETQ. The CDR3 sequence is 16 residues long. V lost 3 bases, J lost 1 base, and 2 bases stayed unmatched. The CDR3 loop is CASSSGLAGNTGELFF. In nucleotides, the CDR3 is TGCGCCAGCAGCTCAGGACTAGCGGGGAACACCGGGGAGCTGTTTTTT. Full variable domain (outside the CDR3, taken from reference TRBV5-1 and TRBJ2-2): KAGVTQTPRYLIKTRGQQVTLSCSPISGHRSVSWYQQTPGQGLQFLFEYFSETQRNKGNFPGRFSGRQFSNSRSEMNVSTLELGDSALYLCASSSGLAGNTGELFFGEGSRLTVL.

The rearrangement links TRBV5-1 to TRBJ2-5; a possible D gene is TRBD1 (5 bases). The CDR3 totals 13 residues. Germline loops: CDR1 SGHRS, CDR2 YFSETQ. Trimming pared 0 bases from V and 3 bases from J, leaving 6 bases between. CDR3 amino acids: CASSLEGKETQYF. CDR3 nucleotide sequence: TGCGCCAGCAGCTTGGAGGGGAAAGAGACCCAGTACTTC.

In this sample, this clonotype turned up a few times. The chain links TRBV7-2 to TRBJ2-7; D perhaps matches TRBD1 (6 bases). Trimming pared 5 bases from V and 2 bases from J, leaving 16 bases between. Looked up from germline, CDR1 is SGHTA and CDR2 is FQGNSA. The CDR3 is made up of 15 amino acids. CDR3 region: CASSPTGNPTYEQYF. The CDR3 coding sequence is TGTGCCAGCAGCCCCACAGGGAATCCAACCTACGAGCAGTACTTC.

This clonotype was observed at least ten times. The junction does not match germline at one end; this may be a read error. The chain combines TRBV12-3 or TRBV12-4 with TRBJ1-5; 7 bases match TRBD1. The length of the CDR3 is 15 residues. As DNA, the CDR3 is TGTGCCAGCAGATTAGCTCGGACAGGCGACCAGCCCCAGCATTTT. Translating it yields CASRLARTGDQPQHF.

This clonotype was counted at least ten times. For the CDR3, the DNA is TGTGCCAGCAAAACGGGGCCCGTCAATCAGCCCCAGCATTTT. Protein product: CASKTGPVNQPQHF. The chain is built from TRBV28 and TRBJ1-5, with D possibly matching TRBD1 (5 bases). Germline assignment: CDR1 MDHEN and CDR2 SYDVKM. CDR3 size: 14 residues. Deletions cut 7 bases from V and 3 bases from J, with 13 bases between. Looking up the rest from reference TRBV28 and TRBJ1-5 gives the full variable domain: DVKVTQSSRYLVKRTGEKVFLECVQDMDHENMFWYRQDPGLGLRLIYFSYDVKMKEKGDIPEGYSVSREKKERFSLILESASTNQTSMYLCASKTGPVNQPQHFGDGTRLSIL.

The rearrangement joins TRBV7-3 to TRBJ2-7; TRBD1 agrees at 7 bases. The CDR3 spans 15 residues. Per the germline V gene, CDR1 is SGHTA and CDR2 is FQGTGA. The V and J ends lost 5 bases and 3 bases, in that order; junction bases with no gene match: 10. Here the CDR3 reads CASSPLDRAGYEQYF. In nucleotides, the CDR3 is TGTGCCAGCAGCCCGCTCGACAGGGCGGGCTACGAGCAGTACTTC.

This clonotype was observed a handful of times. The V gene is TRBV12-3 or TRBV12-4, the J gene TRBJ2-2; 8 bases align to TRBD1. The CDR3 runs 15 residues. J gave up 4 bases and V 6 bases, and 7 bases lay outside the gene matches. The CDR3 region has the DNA TGTGCCAGCAGGCCAGACAGGGGTAGCACCGGGGAGCTGTTTTTT. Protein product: CASRPDRGSTGELFF.

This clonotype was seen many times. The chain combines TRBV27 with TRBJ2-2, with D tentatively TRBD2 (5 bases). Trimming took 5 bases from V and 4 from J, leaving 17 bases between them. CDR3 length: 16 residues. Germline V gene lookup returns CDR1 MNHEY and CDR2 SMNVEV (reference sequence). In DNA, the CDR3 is TGTGCCAGCAGTCCATCCCCTACTAGGGCCACCGGGGAGCTGTTTTTT. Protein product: CASSPSPTRATGELFF.

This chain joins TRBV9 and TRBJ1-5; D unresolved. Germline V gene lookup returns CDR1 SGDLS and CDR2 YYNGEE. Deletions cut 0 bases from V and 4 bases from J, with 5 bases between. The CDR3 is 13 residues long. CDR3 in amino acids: CASSVVGNQPQHF. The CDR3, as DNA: TGTGCCAGCAGCGTAGTTGGTAATCAGCCCCAGCATTTT.

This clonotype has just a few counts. DNA of the CDR3: TGTGCCAGCAGTTACCCTGACTTGGCTGGGGCCAACGTCCTGACTTTC. This gives the protein CASSYPDLAGANVLTF. The rearrangement joins TRBV6-2 or TRBV6-3 to TRBJ2-6; no reliable D call. V shed 2 bases and J shed 2 bases, with 10 bases lying between them. The CDR3 spans 16 residues. Germline CDR1 is MNHEY and CDR2 is SVGEGT.

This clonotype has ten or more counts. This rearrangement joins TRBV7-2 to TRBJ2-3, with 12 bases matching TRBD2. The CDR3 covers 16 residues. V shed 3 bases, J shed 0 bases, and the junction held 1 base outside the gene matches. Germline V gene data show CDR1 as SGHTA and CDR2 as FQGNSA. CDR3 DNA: TGTGCCAGCAGCTTGCTAGCGGGAGGGAGCACAGATACGCAGTATTTT. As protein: CASSLLAGGSTDTQYF.

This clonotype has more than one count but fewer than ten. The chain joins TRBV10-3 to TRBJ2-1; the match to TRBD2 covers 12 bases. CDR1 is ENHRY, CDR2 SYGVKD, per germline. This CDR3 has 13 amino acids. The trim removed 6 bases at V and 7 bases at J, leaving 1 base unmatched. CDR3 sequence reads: CAIRTSGRNEQFF. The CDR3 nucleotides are TGTGCCATCAGGACTAGCGGGAGAAATGAGCAGTTCTTC.

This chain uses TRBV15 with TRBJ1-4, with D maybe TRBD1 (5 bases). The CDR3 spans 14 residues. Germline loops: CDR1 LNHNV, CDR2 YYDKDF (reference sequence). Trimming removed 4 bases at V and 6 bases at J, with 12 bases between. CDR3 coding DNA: TGTGCCACCAGCATTCAGGGCGGTGATGAAAAACTGTTTTTT. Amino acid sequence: CATSIQGGDEKLFF.

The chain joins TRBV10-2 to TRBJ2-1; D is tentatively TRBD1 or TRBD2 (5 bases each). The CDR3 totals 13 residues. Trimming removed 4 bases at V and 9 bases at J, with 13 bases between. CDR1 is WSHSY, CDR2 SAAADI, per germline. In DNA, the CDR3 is TGCGCCAGCAGTGGGGGACCCCCGGTTGAGCAGTTCTTC. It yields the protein CASSGGPPVEQFF.

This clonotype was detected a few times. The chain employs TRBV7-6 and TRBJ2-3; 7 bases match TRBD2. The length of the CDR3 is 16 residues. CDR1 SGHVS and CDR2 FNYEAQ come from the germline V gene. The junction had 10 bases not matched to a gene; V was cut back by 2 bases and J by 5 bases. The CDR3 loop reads CASSLSIGGSRDTQYF. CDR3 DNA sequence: TGTGCCAGCAGCTTAAGCATCGGCGGGAGCCGAGATACGCAGTATTTT.

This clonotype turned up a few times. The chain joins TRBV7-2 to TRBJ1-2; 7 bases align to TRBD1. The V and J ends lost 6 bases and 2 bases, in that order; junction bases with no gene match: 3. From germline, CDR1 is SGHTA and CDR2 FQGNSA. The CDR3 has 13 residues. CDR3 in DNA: TGTGCCAGCAGTCGGGACAGCAACTATGGCTACACCTTC. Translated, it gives CASSRDSNYGYTF.

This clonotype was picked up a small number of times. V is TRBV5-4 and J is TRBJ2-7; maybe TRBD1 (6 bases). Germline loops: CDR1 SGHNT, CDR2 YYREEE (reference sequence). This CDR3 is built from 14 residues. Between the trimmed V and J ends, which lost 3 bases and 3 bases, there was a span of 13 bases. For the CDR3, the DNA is TGTGCCAGCAGCTACCGGGACACTCACTACGAGCAGTACTTC. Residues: CASSYRDTHYEQYF.

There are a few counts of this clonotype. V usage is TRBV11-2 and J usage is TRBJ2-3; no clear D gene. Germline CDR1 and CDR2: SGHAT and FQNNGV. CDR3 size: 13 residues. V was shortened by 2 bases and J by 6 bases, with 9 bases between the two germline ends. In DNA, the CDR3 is TGTGCCAGCAGCTTAAGGCGGATCGATACGCAGTATTTT. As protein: CASSLRRIDTQYF.

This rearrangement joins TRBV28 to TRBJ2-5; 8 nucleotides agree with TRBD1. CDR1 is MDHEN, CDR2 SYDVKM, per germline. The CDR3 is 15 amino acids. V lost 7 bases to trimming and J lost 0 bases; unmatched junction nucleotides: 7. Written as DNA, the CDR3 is TGTGCCAGCACCCAGGGGGCCCCCAACCAAGAGACCCAGTACTTC. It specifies CASTQGAPNQETQYF.

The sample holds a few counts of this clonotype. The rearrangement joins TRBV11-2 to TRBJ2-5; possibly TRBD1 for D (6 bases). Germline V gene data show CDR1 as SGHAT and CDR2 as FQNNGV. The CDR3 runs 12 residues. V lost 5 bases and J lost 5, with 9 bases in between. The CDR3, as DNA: TGTGCCAGCAGCAGGACAGTGGAGACCCAGTACTTC. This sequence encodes CASSRTVETQYF.

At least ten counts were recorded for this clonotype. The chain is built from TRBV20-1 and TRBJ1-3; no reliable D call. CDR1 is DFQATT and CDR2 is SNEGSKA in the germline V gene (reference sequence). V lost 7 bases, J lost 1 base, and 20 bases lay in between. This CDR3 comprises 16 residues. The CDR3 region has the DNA TGCAGTGTTCTACCTGCTAGGTGGACGTCTGGAAACACCATATATTTT. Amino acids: CSVLPARWTSGNTIYF.